These T cell receptor beta chains were read from a single sample in a study of blood T cells in healthy people across ages. MiXCR, applied by TCRdb to the 5' RACE reads, yields one record per CDR3 protein. Of 710,000 or so distinct CDR3 sequences in the sample, about a fifth are singletons; the top ten hold roughly 22%. Input material: blood. These receptors were collected from a man in his 70s in good health. CDR3s include the opening cysteine and the closing phenylalanine or tryptophan. A D gene is named only where the DNA matches it firmly. Size tells how often a clone was seen (once, few, many) or the class of an expanded clone, and some rows leave it out.

d_gene: TRBD1; abundance: few; j_gene: TRBJ1-4; v_gene: TRBV15; CDR3nt: TGTGCCACCAGCAGTGGGGACAGGGCGGCTAATGAAAAACTGTTTTTT; CDR3aa: CATSSGDRAANEKLFF
d_gene: TRBD1; abundance: -; j_gene: TRBJ1-1; v_gene: TRBV7-6; CDR3nt: TGTGCCAGCAGCTCGGGACAGCGTTTTAACACTGAAGCTTTCTTT; CDR3aa: CASSSGQRFNTEAFF
d_gene: TRBD1; abundance: many; j_gene: TRBJ2-7; v_gene: TRBV12-3/TRBV12-4; CDR3nt: TGTGCCAGCAGTTTCCTGGGACAGGGGGCTTCCTACGAGCAGTACTTC; CDR3aa: CASSFLGQGASYEQYF
d_gene: -; abundance: -; j_gene: TRBJ2-2; v_gene: TRBV12-3/TRBV12-4; CDR3nt: TGTGCCAGCAGTTCGGGGGCAGGGCTCCACACCGGGGAGCTGTTTTTT; CDR3aa: CASSSGAGLHTGELFF
d_gene: TRBD1; abundance: many; j_gene: TRBJ1-4; v_gene: TRBV11-2; CDR3nt: TGTGCCAGCAGCCTCGACAGGGGGCCTAATGAAAAACTGTTTTTT; CDR3aa: CASSLDRGPNEKLFF
d_gene: TRBD2; abundance: few; j_gene: TRBJ2-4; v_gene: TRBV9; CDR3nt: TGTGCCAGCAGCGTAGCGGCTAGCGGGAGAGCCAAAAACATTCAGTACTTC; CDR3aa: CASSVAASGRAKNIQYF
d_gene: -; abundance: -; j_gene: TRBJ1-4; v_gene: TRBV6-2/TRBV6-3; CDR3nt: TGTGCCAGCAGACAGGGCCCCACCGGAGAAAAACTGTTTTTT; CDR3aa: CASRQGPTGEKLFF
d_gene: TRBD1; abundance: few; j_gene: TRBJ1-4; v_gene: TRBV7-6; CDR3nt: TGTGCCAGCAGCTTACAGGGACAGTATAATGAAAAACTGTTTTTT; CDR3aa: CASSLQGQYNEKLFF
d_gene: -; abundance: few; j_gene: TRBJ2-5; v_gene: TRBV9; CDR3nt: TGTGCCAGCAGCACTGGGACCGTACAAGAGACCCAGTACTTC; CDR3aa: CASSTGTVQETQYF
d_gene: -; abundance: -; j_gene: TRBJ1-2; v_gene: TRBV5-1; CDR3nt: TGCGCCAGCAGCTCCGACACCTATGGCTACACCTTC; CDR3aa: CASSSDTYGYTF
d_gene: -; abundance: few; j_gene: TRBJ2-2; v_gene: TRBV10-1; CDR3nt: TGCGCCAGCAGTCAGGAACACACCGGGGAGCTGTTTTTT; CDR3aa: CASSQEHTGELFF
d_gene: -; abundance: -; j_gene: TRBJ2-5; v_gene: TRBV5-4; CDR3nt: TGCGCCAGCAGCTTGTCAGCGAACCAAGAGACCCAGTACTTC; CDR3aa: CASSLSANQETQYF
d_gene: -; abundance: -; j_gene: TRBJ1-4; v_gene: TRBV10-3; CDR3nt: TGTGCCATCAGTGAGCAGTTAGGACCGTCGGGAAAACTGTTTTTT; CDR3aa: CAISEQLGPSGKLFF
d_gene: -; abundance: -; j_gene: TRBJ1-1; v_gene: TRBV12-3/TRBV12-4; CDR3nt: TGTGCCAGCAGTGGGGGAGGGAACACTCAAGCTTTCTTT; CDR3aa: CASSGGGNTQAFF
d_gene: TRBD1; abundance: few; j_gene: TRBJ1-4; v_gene: TRBV12-3/TRBV12-4; CDR3nt: TGTGCCAGCAGGAAACAGGGGAAGGGAGAAAAACTGTTTTTT; CDR3aa: CASRKQGKGEKLFF
d_gene: -; abundance: -; j_gene: TRBJ1-1; v_gene: TRBV2; CDR3nt: TGTGCCAGCAGAGCTAGGACAGCAGAGAACACTGAAGCTTTCTTT; CDR3aa: CASRARTAENTEAFF
d_gene: -; abundance: -; j_gene: TRBJ1-1; v_gene: TRBV6-1; CDR3nt: TGTGCCAGCAGGGCGGGGTTGGACACTGAAGCTTTCTTT; CDR3aa: CASRAGLDTEAFF
d_gene: -; abundance: few; j_gene: TRBJ2-4; v_gene: TRBV20-1; CDR3nt: TGCAGTGCCCCGCCCCCCGGGGCCAAAAACATTCAGTACTTC; CDR3aa: CSAPPPGAKNIQYF
d_gene: TRBD1; abundance: -; j_gene: TRBJ1-1; v_gene: TRBV4-2; CDR3nt: TGTGCCAGCAGCCTGAACAGGGGGCTCACTGAAGCTTTCTTT; CDR3aa: CASSLNRGLTEAFF
d_gene: TRBD2; abundance: -; j_gene: TRBJ2-5; v_gene: TRBV28; CDR3nt: TGTGCCAGCAGCAATAGCGGGGTAGAGACCCAGTACTTC; CDR3aa: CASSNSGVETQYF
d_gene: -; abundance: -; j_gene: TRBJ2-3; v_gene: TRBV10-3; CDR3nt: TGTGCCATCAGTGGGCGCTCCACAGATACGCAGTATTTT; CDR3aa: CAISGRSTDTQYF
d_gene: TRBD1; abundance: -; j_gene: TRBJ2-1; v_gene: TRBV11-2; CDR3nt: TGTGCCAGCGAAGCCGGGACAGGGGGGACCAATGAGCAGTTCTTC; CDR3aa: CASEAGTGGTNEQFF
d_gene: -; abundance: -; j_gene: TRBJ1-5; v_gene: TRBV4-2; CDR3nt: TGTGCCAGCAGCCAAGAGGGGTATGCAGGACGTTATAGCAATCAGCCCCAGCATTTT; CDR3aa: CASSQEGYAGRYSNQPQHF
d_gene: -; abundance: few; j_gene: TRBJ1-1; v_gene: TRBV12-5; CDR3nt: TGTGCTAGTGGTTTGGGGACGGCTGTAGCTTTCTTT; CDR3aa: CASGLGTAVAFF
d_gene: TRBD2; abundance: few; j_gene: TRBJ2-3; v_gene: TRBV7-9; CDR3nt: TGTGCCAGCAGCTTAGCAGCTAGCGGGAGACGGATAGATACGCAGTATTTT; CDR3aa: CASSLAASGRRIDTQYF
d_gene: -; abundance: -; j_gene: TRBJ1-1; v_gene: TRBV29-1; CDR3nt: TGCAGCGTTTTCACAGGGCGCGCTGAAGCTTTCTTT; CDR3aa: CSVFTGRAEAFF
d_gene: -; abundance: -; j_gene: TRBJ1-5; v_gene: TRBV14; CDR3nt: TGTGCCAGCAGCCAAGCCCCTTACAGGGCTCGCAATCAGTCCCAGCATTTT; CDR3aa: CASSQAPYRARNQSQHF
d_gene: -; abundance: -; j_gene: TRBJ2-3; v_gene: TRBV2; CDR3nt: TGTGCCAGCATGTGGGAGCTCTCGCAGGATACGCAGTATTTT; CDR3aa: CASMWELSQDTQYF
d_gene: -; abundance: -; j_gene: TRBJ2-7; v_gene: TRBV28; CDR3nt: TGTGCCAGCAGTACCCCCAGGGAGACCTCCTACGAGCAGTACTTC; CDR3aa: CASSTPRETSYEQYF
d_gene: -; abundance: few; j_gene: TRBJ1-2; v_gene: TRBV3-1; CDR3nt: TGTGCCAGCAGCCAAGTACTATATCGATCTGGCTACACCTTC; CDR3aa: CASSQVLYRSGYTF
d_gene: -; abundance: few; j_gene: TRBJ2-5; v_gene: TRBV7-7; CDR3nt: TGTGCCAGCAGCTTTCAAGCGTGGGAAGAGACCCAGTACTTC; CDR3aa: CASSFQAWEETQYF
d_gene: -; abundance: -; j_gene: TRBJ1-4; v_gene: TRBV27; CDR3nt: TGTGCCAGCAGTTTATTGGGGGCTAATGAAAAACTGTTTTTT; CDR3aa: CASSLLGANEKLFF
d_gene: -; abundance: -; j_gene: TRBJ2-2; v_gene: TRBV4-3; CDR3nt: TGCGCCAGCAGCCAAGGTCTGGGCGGAGGCACCGGGGAGCTGTTTTTT; CDR3aa: CASSQGLGGGTGELFF
d_gene: TRBD1; abundance: -; j_gene: TRBJ2-7; v_gene: TRBV10-3; CDR3nt: TGTACCATAGGAACCGGGACAGCCCACGAGCAGTACTTC; CDR3aa: CTIGTGTAHEQYF
d_gene: -; abundance: -; j_gene: TRBJ2-3; v_gene: TRBV7-2; CDR3nt: TGTGCCAGCATCTTTAGGGGCCGCACAGATACGCAGTATTTT; CDR3aa: CASIFRGRTDTQYF
d_gene: -; abundance: -; j_gene: TRBJ2-1; v_gene: TRBV7-9; CDR3nt: TGTGCCAGCAGCTTAGTAGGGGCCACCTACAATGAGCAGTTCTTC; CDR3aa: CASSLVGATYNEQFF
d_gene: TRBD2; abundance: -; j_gene: TRBJ2-1; v_gene: TRBV5-1; CDR3nt: TGCGCCAGCAGCGCACTAGCGGGAGAAAATAATGAGCAGTTCTTC; CDR3aa: CASSALAGENNEQFF
d_gene: TRBD1; abundance: few; j_gene: TRBJ2-4; v_gene: TRBV28; CDR3nt: TGTGCCAGCAGTTTCACGGACAGGGGTATTCAGTACTTC; CDR3aa: CASSFTDRGIQYF
d_gene: TRBD2; abundance: -; j_gene: TRBJ2-3; v_gene: TRBV20-1; CDR3nt: TGCAGTGCTAGAGATCAGAGACTAGCGGGAGGGCAAGGTACGCAGTATTTT; CDR3aa: CSARDQRLAGGQGTQYF
d_gene: -; abundance: few; j_gene: TRBJ2-4; v_gene: TRBV10-3; CDR3nt: TGTGCCATCAGCCCCGCGGGGGCGAATAGTTACATTCAGTACTTC; CDR3aa: CAISPAGANSYIQYF
d_gene: -; abundance: few; j_gene: TRBJ2-5; v_gene: TRBV5-1; CDR3nt: TGCGCCAGCAGCTTGGTCCAGGGGATTGTGAAAGAGCAGTACTTC; CDR3aa: CASSLVQGIVKEQYF
d_gene: TRBD2; abundance: -; j_gene: TRBJ2-4; v_gene: TRBV12-3/TRBV12-4; CDR3nt: TGTGCCAGCAGTTTGACTAGCCCATCTAATATAGCCAAAAACATTCAGTACTTC; CDR3aa: CASSLTSPSNIAKNIQYF
d_gene: TRBD1; abundance: -; j_gene: TRBJ2-3; v_gene: TRBV5-1; CDR3nt: TGCGCCAGCAGCTCACGACCGAAGACAGGGAACAGGGATACGCAGTATTTT; CDR3aa: CASSSRPKTGNRDTQYF
d_gene: -; abundance: few; j_gene: TRBJ2-1; v_gene: TRBV27; CDR3nt: TGTGCCAGCAGTTACTTAGCGTACTCCTACAATGAGCAGTTCTTC; CDR3aa: CASSYLAYSYNEQFF
d_gene: TRBD2; abundance: -; j_gene: TRBJ2-1; v_gene: TRBV20-1; CDR3nt: TGCAGTGCTAGGACGAGCGGGGGGCGGCGTAATGAGCAGTTCTTC; CDR3aa: CSARTSGGRRNEQFF
d_gene: -; abundance: few; j_gene: TRBJ1-5; v_gene: TRBV2; CDR3nt: TGTGCCAGCAGAGCGGGGTCGGGCAATCAGCCCCAGCATTTT; CDR3aa: CASRAGSGNQPQHF
d_gene: -; abundance: few; j_gene: TRBJ2-1; v_gene: TRBV7-6; CDR3nt: TGTGCCAGCAGCTTAAGGTGGGATGAGCAGTTCTTC; CDR3aa: CASSLRWDEQFF